Sequencing of this T cell receptor beta chain was carried out in a study of T-cell memory formation after mild COVID-19. Using its own MiXCR run on the 5' RACE reads, TCRdb lists one record per CDR3 protein. The table lists 450,000 or so distinct CDR3 sequences, approximately 23% of them singletons. The CDR3 runs 17 residues. Germline V gene sequence: CDR1 SGHRS, CDR2 YFSETQ. Trimming took off 4 bases at V and 4 bases at J, with 21 bases between the two ends. The clonotype comes from an adult woman who had mild COVID-19 (a few samples of this study predate the infection). Cell type and time point are not known. The sample was PBMCs or a T cell subset sorted from them (not recorded which). V and J are TRBV5-1 and TRBJ1-5; tentatively, D is TRBD1 (5 bases). DNA of the CDR3: TGCGCCAGCAGCACGGGACCTCTGATAGATGGGAATCAGCCCCAGCATTTT. It translates to CASSTGPLIDGNQPQHF.